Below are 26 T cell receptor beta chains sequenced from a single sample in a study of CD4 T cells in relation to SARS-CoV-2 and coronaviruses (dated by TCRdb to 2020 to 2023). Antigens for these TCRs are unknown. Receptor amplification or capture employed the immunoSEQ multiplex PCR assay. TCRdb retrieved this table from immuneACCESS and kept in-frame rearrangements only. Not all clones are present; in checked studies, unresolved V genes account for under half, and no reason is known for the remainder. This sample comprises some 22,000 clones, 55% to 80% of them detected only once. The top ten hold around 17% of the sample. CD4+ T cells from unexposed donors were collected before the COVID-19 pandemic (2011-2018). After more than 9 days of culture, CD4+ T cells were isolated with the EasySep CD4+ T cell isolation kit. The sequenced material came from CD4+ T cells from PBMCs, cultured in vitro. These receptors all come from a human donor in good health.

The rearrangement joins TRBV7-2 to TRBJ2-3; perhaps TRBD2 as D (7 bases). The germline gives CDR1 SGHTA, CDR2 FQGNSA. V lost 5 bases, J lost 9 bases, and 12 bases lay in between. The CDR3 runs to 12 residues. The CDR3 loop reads CASSPPGGTQYF. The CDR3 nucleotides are TGTGCCAGCAGCCCCCCGGGGGGCACGCAGTATTTT.

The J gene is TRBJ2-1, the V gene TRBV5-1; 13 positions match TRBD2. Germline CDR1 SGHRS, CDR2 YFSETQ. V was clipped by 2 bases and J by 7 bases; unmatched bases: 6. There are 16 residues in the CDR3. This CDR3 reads CASSFGTSGALNEQFF. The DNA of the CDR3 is TGCGCCAGCAGCTTCGGGACTAGCGGGGCCCTTAATGAGCAGTTCTTC.

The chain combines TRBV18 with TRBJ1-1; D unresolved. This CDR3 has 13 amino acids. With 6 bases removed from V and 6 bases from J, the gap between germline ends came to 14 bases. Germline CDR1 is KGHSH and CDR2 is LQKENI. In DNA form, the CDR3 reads TGTGCCAGCTCTCCGAGGTATGGCGCTGAAGCTTTCTTT. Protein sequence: CASSPRYGAEAFF. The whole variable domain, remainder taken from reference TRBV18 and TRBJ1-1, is NAGVMQNPRHLVRRRGQEARLRCSPMKGHSHVYWYRQLPEEGLKFMVYLQKENIIDESGMPKERFSAEFPKEGPSILRIQQVVRGDSAAYFCASSPRYGAEAFFGQGTRLTVV.

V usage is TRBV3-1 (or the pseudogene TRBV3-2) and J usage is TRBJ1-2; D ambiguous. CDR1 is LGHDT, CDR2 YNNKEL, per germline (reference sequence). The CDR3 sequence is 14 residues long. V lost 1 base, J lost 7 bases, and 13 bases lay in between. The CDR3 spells CASSQAPQAFGYTF. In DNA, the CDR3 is TGTGCCAGCAGCCAAGCCCCCCAGGCTTTTGGCTACACCTTC.

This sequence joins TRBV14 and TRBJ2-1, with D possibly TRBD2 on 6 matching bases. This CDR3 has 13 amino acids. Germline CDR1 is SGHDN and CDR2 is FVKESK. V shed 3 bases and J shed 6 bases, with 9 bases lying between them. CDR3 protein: CASSHTGGNEQFF. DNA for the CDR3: TGTGCCAGCAGCCACACCGGGGGCAATGAGCAGTTCTTC. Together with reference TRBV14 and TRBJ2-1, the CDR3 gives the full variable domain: EAGVTQFPSHSVIEKGQTVTLRCDPISGHDNLYWYRRVMGKEIKFLLHFVKESKQDESGMPNNRFLAERTGGTYSTLKVQPAELEDSGVYFCASSHTGGNEQFFGPGTRLTVL.

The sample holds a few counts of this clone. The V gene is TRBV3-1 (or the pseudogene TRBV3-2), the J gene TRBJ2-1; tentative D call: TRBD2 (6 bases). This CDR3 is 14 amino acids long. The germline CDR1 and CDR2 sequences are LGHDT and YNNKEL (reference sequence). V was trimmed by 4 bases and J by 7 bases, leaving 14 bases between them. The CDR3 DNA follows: TGTGCCAGCAGCCCCCCGGGACTCCAAAATGAGCAGTTCTTC. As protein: CASSPPGLQNEQFF.

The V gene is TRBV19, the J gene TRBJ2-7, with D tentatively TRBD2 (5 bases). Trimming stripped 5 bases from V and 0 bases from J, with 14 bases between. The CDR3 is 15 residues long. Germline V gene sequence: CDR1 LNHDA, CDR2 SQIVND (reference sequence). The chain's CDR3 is CASSAARGLSYEQYF. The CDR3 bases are TGTGCCAGTAGTGCCGCCCGGGGTCTCTCCTACGAGCAGTACTTC.

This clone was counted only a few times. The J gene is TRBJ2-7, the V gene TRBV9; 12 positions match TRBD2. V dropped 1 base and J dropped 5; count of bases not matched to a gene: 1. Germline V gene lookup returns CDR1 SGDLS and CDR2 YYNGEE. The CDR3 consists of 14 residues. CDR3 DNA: TGTGCCAGCAGCGTAACTAGCGGGAGGCACGAGCAGTACTTC. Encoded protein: CASSVTSGRHEQYF.

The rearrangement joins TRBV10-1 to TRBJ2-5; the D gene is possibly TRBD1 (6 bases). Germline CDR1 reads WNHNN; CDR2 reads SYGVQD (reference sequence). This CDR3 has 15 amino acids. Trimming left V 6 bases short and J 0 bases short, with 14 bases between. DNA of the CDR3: TGCGCCAGCAGCACCGGGACACCAAACCAAGAGACCCAGTACTTC. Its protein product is CASSTGTPNQETQYF.

The CDR3 bases are TGTGCCACCAGTGCCTCGGGCACCGGGGAGCTGTTTTTT. Amino acids: CATSASGTGELFF. The chain is built from TRBV24-1 and TRBJ2-2; D gene unclear. CDR3 length: 13 residues. V lost 5 bases and J 4 bases, leaving 7 bases between the germline ends. In germline, CDR1 is KGHDR, CDR2 SFDVKD.

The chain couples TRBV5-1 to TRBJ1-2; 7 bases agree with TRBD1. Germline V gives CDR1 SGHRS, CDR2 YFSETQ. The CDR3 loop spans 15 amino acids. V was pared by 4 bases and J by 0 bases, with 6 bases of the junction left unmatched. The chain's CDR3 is CASSGRQGANYGYTF. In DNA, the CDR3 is TGCGCCAGCAGCGGACGACAGGGAGCTAACTATGGCTACACCTTC. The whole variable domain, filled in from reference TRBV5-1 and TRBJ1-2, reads KAGVTQTPRYLIKTRGQQVTLSCSPISGHRSVSWYQQTPGQGLQFLFEYFSETQRNKGNFPGRFSGRQFSNSRSEMNVSTLELGDSALYLCASSGRQGANYGYTFGSGTRLTVV.

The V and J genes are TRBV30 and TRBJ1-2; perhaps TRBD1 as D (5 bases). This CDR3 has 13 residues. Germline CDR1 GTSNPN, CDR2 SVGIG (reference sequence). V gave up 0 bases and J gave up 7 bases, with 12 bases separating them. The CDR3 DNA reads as TGTGCCTGGAGTGTAGGGGTTCACGGTGGCTACACCTTC. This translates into CAWSVGVHGGYTF.

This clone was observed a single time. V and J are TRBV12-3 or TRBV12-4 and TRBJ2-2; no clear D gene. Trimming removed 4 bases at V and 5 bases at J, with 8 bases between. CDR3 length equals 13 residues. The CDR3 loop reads CASSSGRTGELFF. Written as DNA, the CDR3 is TGTGCCAGCAGTTCCGGAAGGACCGGGGAGCTGTTTTTT.

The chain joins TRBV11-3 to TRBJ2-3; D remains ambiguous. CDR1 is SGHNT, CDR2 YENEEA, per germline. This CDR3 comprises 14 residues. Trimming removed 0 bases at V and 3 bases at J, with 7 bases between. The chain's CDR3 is CASSLDSGTDTQYF. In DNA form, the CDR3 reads TGTGCCAGCAGCTTAGACTCCGGTACAGATACGCAGTATTTT.

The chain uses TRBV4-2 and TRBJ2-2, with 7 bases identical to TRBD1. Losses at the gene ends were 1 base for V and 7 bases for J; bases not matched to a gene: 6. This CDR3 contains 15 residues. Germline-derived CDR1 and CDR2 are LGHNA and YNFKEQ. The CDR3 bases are TGTGCCAGCAGCCAAGGGGACAGAAAAGGCGGGGAGCTGTTTTTT. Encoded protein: CASSQGDRKGGELFF.

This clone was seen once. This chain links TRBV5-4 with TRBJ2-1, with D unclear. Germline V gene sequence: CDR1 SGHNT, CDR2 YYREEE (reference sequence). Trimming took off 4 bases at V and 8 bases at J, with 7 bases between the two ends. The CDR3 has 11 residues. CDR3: CASSSRDEQFF. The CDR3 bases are TGTGCCAGCAGCAGTAGGGATGAGCAGTTCTTC.

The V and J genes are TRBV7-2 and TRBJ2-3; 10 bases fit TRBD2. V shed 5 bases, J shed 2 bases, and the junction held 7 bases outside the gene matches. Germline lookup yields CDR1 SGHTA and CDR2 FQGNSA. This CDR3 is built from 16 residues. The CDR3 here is CASSPLSGRATDTQYF. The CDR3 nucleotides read TGTGCCAGCAGCCCGCTGAGCGGGAGGGCCACAGATACGCAGTATTTT. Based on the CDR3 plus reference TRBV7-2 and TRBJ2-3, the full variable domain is GAGVSQSPSNKVTEKGKDVELRCDPISGHTALYWYRQSLGQGLEFLIYFQGNSAPDKSGLPSDRFSAERTGGSVSTLTIQRTQQEDSAVYLCASSPLSGRATDTQYFGPGTRLTVL.

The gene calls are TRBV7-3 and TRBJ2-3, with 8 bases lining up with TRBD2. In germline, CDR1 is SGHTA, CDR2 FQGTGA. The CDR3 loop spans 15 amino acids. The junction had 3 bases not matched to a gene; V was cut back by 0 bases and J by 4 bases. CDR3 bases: TGTGCCAGCAGCTTAACGTCGGGAGGGGCAGATACGCAGTATTTT. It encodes CASSLTSGGADTQYF. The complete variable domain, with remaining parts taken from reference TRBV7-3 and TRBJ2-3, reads GAGVSQTPSNKVTEKGKYVELRCDPISGHTALYWYRQSLGQGPEFLIYFQGTGAADDSGLPNDRFFAVRPEGSVSTLKIQRTERGDSAVYLCASSLTSGGADTQYFGPGTRLTVL.

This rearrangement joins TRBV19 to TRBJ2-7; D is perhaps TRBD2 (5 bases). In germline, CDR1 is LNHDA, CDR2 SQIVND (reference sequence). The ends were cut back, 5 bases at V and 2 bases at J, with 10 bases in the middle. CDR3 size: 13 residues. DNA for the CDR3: TGTGCCAGTAGTCGGACTGGGACCTACGAGCAGTACTTC. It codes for CASSRTGTYEQYF.

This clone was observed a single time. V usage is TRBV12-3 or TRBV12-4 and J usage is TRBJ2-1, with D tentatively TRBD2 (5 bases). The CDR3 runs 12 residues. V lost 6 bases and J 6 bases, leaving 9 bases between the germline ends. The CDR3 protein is CASSRGGNEQFF. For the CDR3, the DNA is TGTGCCAGCAGCCGAGGAGGCAATGAGCAGTTCTTC.

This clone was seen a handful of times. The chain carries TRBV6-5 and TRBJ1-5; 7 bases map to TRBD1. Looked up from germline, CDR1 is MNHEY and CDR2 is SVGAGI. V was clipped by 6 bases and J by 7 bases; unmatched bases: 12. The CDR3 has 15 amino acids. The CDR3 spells CASRLTGVVGQPQHF. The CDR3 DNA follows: TGTGCCAGCAGGCTAACAGGGGTCGTCGGCCAGCCCCAGCATTTT.

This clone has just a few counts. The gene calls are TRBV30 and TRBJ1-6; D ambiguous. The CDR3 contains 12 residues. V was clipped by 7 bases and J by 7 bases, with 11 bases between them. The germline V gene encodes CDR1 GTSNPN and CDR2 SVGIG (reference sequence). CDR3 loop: CAFQSWNSPLHF. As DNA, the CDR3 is TGTGCCTTCCAGAGTTGGAATTCACCCCTCCACTTT.

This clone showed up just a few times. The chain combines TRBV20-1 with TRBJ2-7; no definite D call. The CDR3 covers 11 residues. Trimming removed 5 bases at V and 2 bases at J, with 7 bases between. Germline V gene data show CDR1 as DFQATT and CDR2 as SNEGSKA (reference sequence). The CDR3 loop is CSAGFAYEQYF. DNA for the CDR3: TGCAGTGCTGGGTTCGCCTACGAGCAGTACTTC.

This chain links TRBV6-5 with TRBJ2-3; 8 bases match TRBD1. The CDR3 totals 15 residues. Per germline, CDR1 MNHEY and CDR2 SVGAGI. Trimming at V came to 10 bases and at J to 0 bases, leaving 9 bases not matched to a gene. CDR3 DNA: TGTGCCACCACGGACAGGGCCTTTAGCACAGATACGCAGTATTTT. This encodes CATTDRAFSTDTQYF.

The CDR3 DNA sequence: TGTGCCAGCAGCCCACTGGGACTAGCGGGGCAAGAGACCCAGTACTTC. Translation gives CASSPLGLAGQETQYF. The chain carries TRBV3-1 (or the pseudogene TRBV3-2) and TRBJ2-5, with TRBD2 identical over 13 bases. Germline loops: CDR1 LGHDT, CDR2 YNNKEL (reference sequence). Unmatched junction bases numbered 4, after V lost 4 bases and J lost 2 bases. This CDR3 comprises 16 residues.

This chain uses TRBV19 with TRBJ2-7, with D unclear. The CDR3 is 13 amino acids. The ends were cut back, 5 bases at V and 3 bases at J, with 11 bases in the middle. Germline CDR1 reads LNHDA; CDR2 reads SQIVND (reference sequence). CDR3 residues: CASSPSSYYEQYF. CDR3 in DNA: TGTGCCAGTAGTCCCTCGTCCTACTACGAGCAGTACTTC. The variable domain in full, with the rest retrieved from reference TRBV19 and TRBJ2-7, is DGGITQSPKYLFRKEGQNVTLSCEQNLNHDAMYWYRQDPGQGLRLIYYSQIVNDFQKGDIAEGYSVSREKKESFPLTVTSAQKNPTAFYLCASSPSSYYEQYFGPGTRLTVT.